This record concerns one T cell receptor (beta chain) sequence. What it binds is not known. Unique molecular identifiers were present on the cDNA, and a universal primer site came from template switching. Each CDR3 protein gets one entry after TCRdb re-called the 5' RACE reads with MiXCR. This repertoire shows some 500,000 distinct CDR3 sequences, 13% to 15% found once; its top ten account for approximately 1%. This sample stems from a study of identical twins. Findings of the study overall: Diverse VJ usage suggested most zero-insertion clonotypes were not invariant T cells. The study found that models underestimated out-of-frame TCR alpha sharing in monozygotic twins. The study reached conclusions through statistical analysis that was cross-sectional, not following the same donors.

The V gene end was trimmed by 5 bases and the J gene end by 0 bases; junction bases not matched to a gene: 7. The CDR3 is 15 residues long. From germline, CDR1 is SGHVS and CDR2 FQNEAQ. This same sample was also part of a study on yellow fever vaccine responses in identical twins.

The specimen was CD4+ T cells sorted from blood. The sequence came from a woman between 18 and 29 years old in good health. The J gene is TRBJ2-7, the V gene TRBV7-8, with 7 positions matching TRBD2. CDR3 in DNA: TGTGCCAGCAGCCCCCACCGGGACTACTCCTACGAGCAGTACTTC. It specifies CASSPHRDYSYEQYF.